The entry that follows covers one T cell receptor (beta chain) sequence. Antigen: not known. A much larger clone differs by one base, so this may be a read error. Treatment of any kind had been given to no patient before thyroid surgery. The data stem from a study of metastatic and nonmetastatic thyroid tumors. For the study at large: Repertoires from blood and tumor or nodule tissue of malignant and benign thyroid patients were compared.

Study conclusions and caveats: Compared with benign nodules, malignant thyroid tumors were reported to have significantly higher TCR beta diversity in both blood and tumor.

This CDR3 is 16 amino acids long. V dropped 3 bases and J dropped 8 bases, with 21 bases sitting between them. Germline V gene lookup returns CDR1 SGHRS and CDR2 YFSETQ. TCRdb reassembled clones from the PCR reads with MiXCR. This sample has 80,000 to 85,000 clones, with about 12% found just once. This sequence was found in a female donor with papillary thyroid cancer or a benign thyroid nodule (not recorded which). Some clones in this sample may be carry-over from other donors' samples. J is TRBJ2-1 and V is TRBV5-1; D gene ambiguous. The sequenced sample consisted of tumor tissue. In DNA, the CDR3 is TGCGCCAGCAGCTCGGGCAGGCGCGGCGTTTACTATGAGCAGTTCTTC. It encodes CASSSGRRGVYYEQFF.